This record concerns one TCR beta chain sequence. Its target is not known. Researchers reported that TCR beta cDNA libraries carried unique molecular identifiers. In TCRdb, the PCR reads were re-called with MiXCR into one record per CDR3 protein. The sample records about 430,000 distinct CDR3 sequences, about 40% being singletons. These data belong to a study of post-analysis software for immune sequencing data. Study-level points and caveats: The five TRBV segments detected at higher frequency in patients than in controls included TRBV5-6, TRBV5-1 and TRBV20-1.

Between the trimmed V and J ends, which lost 4 bases and 3 bases, there was a span of 9 bases. This CDR3 has 12 residues. CDR1 is DFQATT and CDR2 is SNEGSKA in the germline V gene (reference sequence). The sequenced sample consisted of blood. The V gene is TRBV20-1, the J gene TRBJ1-2, with D possibly matching TRBD1 (6 bases). The sequence came from a girl aged 2-10 years with multiple sclerosis. DNA of the CDR3: TGCAGTGCTATGAGGGGGGACTATGGCTACACCTTC. Translating gives CSAMRGDYGYTF.